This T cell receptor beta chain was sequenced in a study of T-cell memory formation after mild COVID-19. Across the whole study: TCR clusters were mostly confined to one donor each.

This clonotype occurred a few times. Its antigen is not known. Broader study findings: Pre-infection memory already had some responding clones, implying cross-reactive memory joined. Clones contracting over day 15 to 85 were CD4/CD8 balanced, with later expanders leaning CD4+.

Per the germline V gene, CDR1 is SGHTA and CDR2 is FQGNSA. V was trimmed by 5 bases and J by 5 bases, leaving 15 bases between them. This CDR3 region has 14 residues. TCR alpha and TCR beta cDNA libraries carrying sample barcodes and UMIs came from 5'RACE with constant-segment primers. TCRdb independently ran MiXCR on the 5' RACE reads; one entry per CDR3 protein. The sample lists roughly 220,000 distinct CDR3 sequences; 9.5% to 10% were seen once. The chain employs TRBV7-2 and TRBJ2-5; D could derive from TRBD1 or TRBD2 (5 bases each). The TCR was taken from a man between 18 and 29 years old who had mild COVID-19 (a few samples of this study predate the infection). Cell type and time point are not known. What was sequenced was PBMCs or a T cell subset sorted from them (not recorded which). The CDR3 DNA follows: TGTGCCAGCAGCGGACGAAGAGGGGTGGAGACCCAGTACTTC. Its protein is CASSGRRGVETQYF.